This T cell receptor (beta chain) was profiled in a study of T-cell reconstitution after alpha-beta-depleted transplantation in children (dated by TCRdb to the mid-2010s). Study-level background: T-cell immune reconstitution after TCRalphabeta/CD19-depleted allogeneic hematopoietic cell transplantation in children was quantitatively tracked in the study by means of TCR repertoire profiling.

Per the germline V gene, SGHTA is the CDR1 and FQGTGA is the CDR2. Unmatched junction bases come to 13, with V trimmed by 5 bases and J by 7 bases. The CDR3 covers 16 residues, taking in both the cysteine and the phenylalanine. The retained sequence is limited to the CDR3, 48 bases, with the frame set at the first base. Worth noting for this clonotype: Its cognate antigen has yet to be identified. No clone much larger than this one lies a single base away; base qualities are absent.

Library prep was done by PCR. Sequencing used an Illumina HiSeq 2500. Molecular barcoding was employed in the preparation of TCR libraries, with unique molecular identifiers being used to normalize TCRbeta repertoire quantification. The public reads were reprocessed in TCRdb via fastp at Q25 and MiXCR, keeping in-frame beta chains. Rows with a matching CDR3 protein are joined into one entry that keeps the most common DNA and genes. A total of 450,000 to 600,000 distinct CDR3 sequences appear in this sample, around a third of them only once. The ten largest account for under 3% of the sample. The V and J genes are TRBV7-3 and TRBJ1-2; 10 nucleotides in the junction match TRBD1. This TCR was sampled from a human donor who donated a stem cell graft to a child with aplastic anemia. The sequencing used PBMCs from the stem cell graft donor, collected from the stem cell graft. The bases read TGTGCCAGCAGCCTTAATCCCCCGGGACAGGGGTTTGGCTACACCTTC. It specifies CASSLNPPGQGFGYTF.